One T cell receptor (beta chain) is described in this entry. The target antigen is unknown. Deletions cut 7 bases from V and 3 bases from J, with 13 bases between. CDR1 and CDR2 from the germline V gene are SGHTA and FQGNSA. The CDR3 extends over 14 amino acids. The sample belongs to a study of cytomegalovirus exposure and HLA in healthy donors. It was with 60 Vbeta and 13 Jbeta primers that the PCR ran. TCRdb keeps only in-frame clones here, not all; method: immunoSEQ multiplex PCR. In the table there are 150,000 or so clones, over 65% of which are singletons. Study-wide points: There were some public TCRs occurring in many donors, but most TCR sequences were rare.

Sequenced input: PBMCs. The origin of this receptor is a man aged 35-49 years in good health and CMV-seropositive. The genes are TRBV7-2 and TRBJ1-3; D perhaps matches TRBD1 (5 bases). The CDR3: CASTTRAYGNTIYF. The DNA of the CDR3 is TGTGCCAGCACGACCAGGGCTTATGGAAACACCATATATTTT.